This entry lists 27 T cell receptor beta chains sequenced from one sample in a study of T cells after yellow fever vaccination. In TCRdb, the 5' RACE reads were re-called with MiXCR into one record per CDR3 protein. The table has a few hundred thousand distinct CDR3 sequences, around 4.9% seen once. This specimen consisted of CD4+ T cells sorted from PBMCs, obtained on the day of the yellow fever booster vaccination. Source of these receptors: a man aged 18 to 29 who received the YFV17D yellow fever vaccine.

This clonotype was seen repeatedly, ten times or more. The chain joins TRBV5-1 to TRBJ2-5; D ambiguous. The V gene's germline CDR1 is SGHRS and CDR2 YFSETQ. With 5 bases removed from V and 0 bases from J, the gap between germline ends came to 11 bases. The CDR3 has 14 residues. CDR3 sequence: CASSRNPYQETQYF. CDR3 sequence (DNA): TGCGCCAGCAGTCGAAATCCGTACCAAGAGACCCAGTACTTC.

This clonotype was picked up many times. The rearrangement links TRBV6-5 to TRBJ2-5; D possibly corresponds to TRBD2 (6 bases). Per germline, CDR1 MNHEY and CDR2 SVGAGI. V was shortened by 6 bases and J by 1 base, with 12 bases between the two germline ends. This CDR3 region has 14 residues. The DNA of the CDR3 is TGTGCCAGCAGCCGGGGGATGGTCCAAGAGACCCAGTACTTC. Translated, it gives CASSRGMVQETQYF.

This clonotype was found many times. V is TRBV20-1 and J is TRBJ2-3, with D unresolved. V lost 3 bases, J lost 4 bases, and 17 bases lay in between. The length of the CDR3 is 15 residues. Germline loops: CDR1 DFQATT, CDR2 SNEGSKA (reference sequence). The CDR3 bases are TGCAGTGCTAGGGAACCTAATGGCTTACCAGATACGCAGTATTTT. This codes for CSAREPNGLPDTQYF.

This clonotype was detected many times. The chain links TRBV12-3 or TRBV12-4 to TRBJ1-1, with TRBD1 as a possible D gene (5 bases). V was pared by 6 bases and J by 1 base, with 9 bases between. CDR3 size: 13 residues. CDR3 protein: CASSFDRNTEAFF. The CDR3 bases are TGTGCCAGCAGCTTCGACAGGAACACTGAAGCTTTCTTT.

The genes are TRBV5-1 and TRBJ1-4; 8 bases match TRBD1. CDR3 size: 14 residues. The V segment lost 4 bases and the J segment 6 bases; nucleotides outside the gene matches: 5. CDR1 is SGHRS, CDR2 YFSETQ, per germline. The DNA for the CDR3 is TGCGCCAGCAGCACCGGACAGGGATATGAAAAACTGTTTTTT. The encoded protein is CASSTGQGYEKLFF.

In its sample, this clonotype was seen many times. The gene calls are TRBV23-1 and TRBJ2-4; 9 nucleotides agree with TRBD1. Being an ORF, TRBV23-1 has a function that is uncertain. V dropped 2 bases and J dropped 1; count of bases not matched to a gene: 12. The CDR3 contains 19 residues. As DNA, the CDR3 is TGCGCCAGCAGTCAAACTGGGACAGGGTATTTAAGCGCCAAAAACATTCAGTACTTC. Translated: CASSQTGTGYLSAKNIQYF.

The rearrangement uses TRBV10-3 and TRBJ2-5, with 8 nucleotides matching TRBD2. V lost 6 bases to trimming and J lost 4 bases; unmatched junction nucleotides: 10. From germline, CDR1 is ENHRY and CDR2 SYGVKD. There are 15 residues in the CDR3. Here the CDR3 DNA reads TGTGCCATCAGGCCCCCCCGGGAGGGCCGAGAGACCCAGTACTTC. The encoded protein is CAIRPPREGRETQYF.

This clonotype was counted only a few times. The rearrangement links TRBV5-4 to TRBJ1-1; D gene unclear. Germline CDR1 SGHNT, CDR2 YYREEE (reference sequence). V lost 0 bases to trimming and J lost 4 bases, with 13 bases between them. This CDR3 is 15 amino acids long. The CDR3 bases are TGTGCCAGCAGCTTGGAGGTTCGGGGAAGCACTGAAGCTTTCTTT. Translated: CASSLEVRGSTEAFF.

V is TRBV29-1 and J is TRBJ2-5; 7 bases fit TRBD2. This CDR3 is 12 amino acids long. Germline-derived CDR1 and CDR2 are SQVTM and ANQGSEA. V was pared by 4 bases and J by 7 bases, with 6 bases of the junction left unmatched. CDR3 residues: CSVGQRGGTQYF. DNA for the CDR3: TGCAGCGTTGGTCAGCGGGGCGGGACCCAGTACTTC. The full variable domain, in which reference TRBV29-1 and TRBJ2-5 provide the parts outside the CDR3, is SAVISQKPSRDICQRGTSLTIQCQVDSQVTMMFWYRQQPGQSLTLIATANQGSEATYESGFVIDKFPISRPNLTFSTLTVSNMSPEDSSIYLCSVGQRGGTQYFGPGTRLLVL.

This clonotype was seen more than once but under ten times. The chain is built from TRBV3-1 and TRBJ2-3; 9 positions match TRBD2. The CDR3 has 16 residues. V gave up 1 base and J gave up 1 base; unmatched junction bases: 3. Per germline, CDR1 LGHDT and CDR2 YNNKEL (reference sequence). CDR3: CASSQGGLARTDTQYF. The CDR3 DNA reads as TGTGCCAGCAGCCAAGGGGGACTAGCCCGCACAGATACGCAGTATTTT.

This clonotype appeared many times. J is TRBJ2-2 and V is TRBV5-1, with D possibly matching TRBD1 (5 bases). CDR1 is SGHRS and CDR2 is YFSETQ in the germline V gene. The V gene lost 3 bases and the J gene lost 2 bases, with 8 bases spanning the gap. The CDR3 runs 14 residues. The CDR3 loop reads CASSSQGNTGELFF. CDR3 coding DNA: TGCGCCAGCAGCTCGCAGGGAAACACCGGGGAGCTGTTTTTT.

This clonotype was found a few times. This clone may be a read error of a much larger clone one base away. The chain combines TRBV5-1 with TRBJ2-5, with D unresolved. The CDR3 length is 16 residues. CDR1 is SGHRS, CDR2 YFSETQ, per germline. The DNA of the CDR3 is TGCGCCAGCAGCTTGGCCGTGCCTAGAAGTAAGGAGACCGAGTACTTC. This gives the protein CASSLAVPRSKETEYF.

This clonotype was observed a handful of times. The chain combines TRBV6-5 with TRBJ2-6, with D hard to call. V was trimmed by 6 bases and J by 0 bases, leaving 15 bases between them. This CDR3 region has 17 residues. CDR1 is MNHEY and CDR2 is SVGAGI in the germline V gene. The CDR3 DNA follows: TGTGCCAGCAGCCTAGGGCCCCCAGCCTCTGGGGCCAACGTCCTGACTTTC. Its translation is CASSLGPPASGANVLTF.

V is TRBV18 and J is TRBJ1-2; D possibly corresponds to TRBD1 (5 bases). CDR1 is KGHSH, CDR2 LQKENI, per germline. The CDR3 length is 14 residues. V lost 4 bases to trimming and J lost 1 base, with 10 bases between them. The CDR3 coding sequence is TGTGCCAGCTCACGTGCGACAGTTAACTATGGCTACACCTTC. Amino acids: CASSRATVNYGYTF.

Only a few counts were recorded for this clonotype. The gene calls are TRBV4-3 and TRBJ1-6, with D maybe TRBD1 (5 bases). Trimming took off 1 base at V and 1 base at J, with 11 bases between the two ends. Looked up from germline, CDR1 is LGHNA and CDR2 is YSLEER. This CDR3 has 17 residues. This CDR3 is CASSQGGPGSYNSPLHF. DNA of the CDR3: TGCGCCAGCAGCCAAGGGGGCCCGGGGTCCTATAATTCACCCCTCCACTTT.

This clonotype was observed at least ten times. The chain uses TRBV4-3 and TRBJ2-7; D is possibly TRBD1 (6 bases). The CDR3 extends over 18 amino acids. Germline CDR1 reads LGHNA; CDR2 reads YSLEER. Trimming shortened V by 1 base and J by 4 bases, and 23 bases separated the two germline ends. The CDR3 nucleotides read TGCGCCAGCAGCCAAGGTGGCGTCTACAGGGCCGCCGGATACGAGCAGTACTTC. This gives the protein CASSQGGVYRAAGYEQYF.

The rearrangement joins TRBV12-3 or TRBV12-4 to TRBJ2-6; TRBD2 is a possible D gene (6 bases). The CDR3 is 16 amino acids. The V and J ends lost 6 bases and 2 bases respectively, with 14 bases between them. In nucleotides, the CDR3 is TGTGCCAGCAGCCCCAGACTAGTAGCTGGGGCCAACGTCCTGACTTTC. It codes for CASSPRLVAGANVLTF.

This clonotype was observed at least ten times. The V gene is TRBV7-8, the J gene TRBJ2-7; 8 bases are shared with TRBD2. The CDR3 runs 14 residues. Looked up from germline, CDR1 is SGHVS and CDR2 is FQNEAQ. V was pared by 6 bases and J by 3 bases, with 7 bases of the junction left unmatched. This CDR3 reads CASSWTGTSYEQYF. The CDR3 DNA sequence: TGTGCCAGCAGTTGGACCGGGACTAGCTACGAGCAGTACTTC.

This clonotype has just a few counts. This chain links TRBV30 with TRBJ2-7; 8 positions match TRBD2. Germline assignment: CDR1 GTSNPN and CDR2 SVGIG (reference sequence). Trimming at V came to 0 bases and at J to 4 bases, leaving 11 bases not matched to a gene. The CDR3 spans 16 residues. CDR3 protein: CAWSVAGASREYEQYF. CDR3 bases: TGTGCCTGGAGTGTAGCGGGGGCCTCAAGGGAGTACGAGCAGTACTTC.

This clonotype was counted between two and nine times. The CDR3 protein is CASSSGTTGGEQYF. The CDR3 nucleotides are TGTGCCAGCAGCTCCGGAACTACCGGGGGAGAGCAGTACTTC. The chain uses TRBV7-6 and TRBJ2-7, with D tentatively TRBD2 (6 bases). This CDR3 region has 14 residues. Per the germline V gene, CDR1 is SGHVS and CDR2 is FNYEAQ. Deletions cut 4 bases from V and 7 bases from J, with 17 bases between.

This clonotype was detected only a few times. The chain couples TRBV24-1 to TRBJ2-2; possibly TRBD2 for D (5 bases). The germline gives CDR1 KGHDR, CDR2 SFDVKD. Between the trimmed V and J ends, which lost 7 bases and 7 bases, there was a span of 9 bases. The CDR3 is 12 amino acids. The CDR3: CATRRSGGELFF. The CDR3 bases are TGTGCCACCAGAAGAAGCGGCGGGGAGCTGTTTTTT.

This clonotype was seen repeatedly, ten times or more. The J gene is TRBJ1-1, the V gene TRBV7-2; D may be TRBD1 (6 bases). CDR1 and CDR2 from the germline V gene are SGHTA and FQGNSA. The CDR3 contains 13 residues. The V end lost 3 bases, the J end lost 10 bases, and 15 bases lay between the germline ends. As DNA, the CDR3 is TGTGCCAGCAGCTTGAGGGGGGCGCAGGTAGCTTTCTTT. Its protein is CASSLRGAQVAFF.

The gene calls are TRBV7-8 and TRBJ1-5; D remains unclear. CDR1 is SGHVS, CDR2 FQNEAQ, per germline. V was shortened by 6 bases and J by 7 bases, with 10 bases between the two germline ends. The CDR3 totals 12 residues. The DNA of the CDR3 is TGTGCCAGCAGTGGGAATGAGCAGCCCCAGCATTTT. It yields the protein CASSGNEQPQHF. The complete variable domain, with remaining parts taken from reference TRBV7-8 and TRBJ1-5, reads GAGVSQSPRYKVAKRGQDVALRCDPISGHVSLFWYQQALGQGPEFLTYFQNEAQLDKSGLPSDRFFAERPEGSVSTLKIQRTQQEDSAVYLCASSGNEQPQHFGDGTRLSIL.

The CDR3 protein is CASSRNGGQGIEAFF. The CDR3 nucleotides are TGTGCCAGCAGCCGTAATGGGGGACAGGGGATTGAAGCTTTCTTT. The V gene is TRBV7-2, the J gene TRBJ1-1, with 10 positions matching TRBD1. V gave up 5 bases and J gave up 7 bases; unmatched junction bases: 10. Germline values: CDR1 SGHTA, CDR2 FQGNSA. This CDR3 spans 15 amino acids.

There are many counts of this clonotype. This sequence joins TRBV7-2 and TRBJ2-5; 9 bases match TRBD1. V shed 5 bases, J shed 5 bases, and the junction held 6 bases outside the gene matches. The CDR3 is made up of 14 amino acids. The germline gives CDR1 SGHTA, CDR2 FQGNSA. The CDR3 loop reads CASSMTGGSETQYF. The CDR3 DNA reads as TGTGCCAGCAGCATGACAGGGGGTTCGGAGACCCAGTACTTC.

The chain carries TRBV4-3 and TRBJ2-7, with 10 bases identical to TRBD1. Losses at the gene ends were 3 bases for V and 0 bases for J; bases not matched to a gene: 8. CDR1 and CDR2 from the germline V gene are LGHNA and YSLEER. This CDR3 comprises 17 residues. CDR3 residues: CASSQTSGQGPSYEQYF. Written as DNA, the CDR3 is TGCGCCAGCAGCCAGACTTCGGGACAGGGGCCCTCCTACGAGCAGTACTTC.

The chain has TRBV5-5 and TRBJ2-7, with D possibly being TRBD1 or TRBD2 (5 bases each). This CDR3 region has 13 residues. V shed 0 bases and J shed 6 bases, with 10 bases lying between them. Looked up from germline, CDR1 is SGHKS and CDR2 is YYEKEE (reference sequence). The CDR3 region has the DNA TGTGCCAGCAGCTTGGCCCGGGGCCCCGAGCAGTACGTC. It is translated as CASSLARGPEQYV.